A selection of T cell receptor beta chains follows, all from one sample in a study of identical twins. TCRdb re-called the 5' RACE reads with MiXCR, one entry per CDR3 protein. The sample lists hundreds of thousands of distinct CDR3 sequences; 5.5% to 7.5% were seen once. Sequenced sample: naive T cells sorted from blood. The source of these receptors is a young man in good health. CDR3s include the opening cysteine and the closing phenylalanine or tryptophan. Fields, in order: D gene, V gene, J gene, clone size, CDR3 protein, CDR3 DNA. The D gene is left open where the match is weak. The size field is filled for only some rows; it gives once, few, many or a size class.

-	TRBV7-2	TRBJ2-5	few	CASSTHALQETQYF	TGTGCCAGCAGCACCCACGCGCTCCAAGAGACCCAGTACTTC
-	TRBV7-9	TRBJ2-7	-	CASSSKDSYEQYF	TGTGCCAGCAGCAGTAAAGACAGCTACGAGCAGTACTTC
-	TRBV7-2	TRBJ2-7	many	CASSIEPGKWGYEQYF	TGTGCCAGCAGCATAGAACCGGGAAAATGGGGCTACGAGCAGTACTTC
TRBD1	TRBV20-1	TRBJ2-5	few	CSARPGQLQETQYF	TGCAGTGCTAGACCGGGACAGTTGCAAGAGACCCAGTACTTC
-	TRBV27	TRBJ2-1	many	CASSSLDYNIRESRFEQFF	TGTGCCAGCAGTTCATTAGATTATAATATTCGGGAGAGCCGGTTCGAGCAGTTCTTC
TRBD1	TRBV6-5	TRBJ2-2	few	CASSSGGEGGELFF	TGTGCCAGCAGTTCAGGGGGCGAGGGCGGGGAGCTGTTTTTT
TRBD1	TRBV20-1	TRBJ2-1	many	CSAMTGTGGNEQFF	TGCAGTGCCATGACCGGGACAGGGGGCAATGAGCAGTTCTTC
TRBD2	TRBV20-1	TRBJ2-3	few	CSAGPPGLETDTQYF	TGCAGTGCGGGACCTCCGGGACTAGAAACAGATACGCAGTATTTT
-	TRBV6-2/TRBV6-3	TRBJ2-1	many	CASSYGKRSYNEQFF	TGTGCCAGCAGTTACGGGAAGCGCTCCTACAATGAGCAGTTCTTC
TRBD2	TRBV5-1	TRBJ2-1	many	CASSLAVGLDFEQFF	TGCGCCAGCAGCTTGGCAGTGGGACTAGATTTTGAGCAGTTCTTC
-	TRBV19	TRBJ2-5	few	CASSTTQGTQYF	TGTGCCAGTAGTACAACCCAGGGGACCCAGTACTTC
TRBD2	TRBV10-3	TRBJ2-7	-	CATFNTAGYEQYF	TGTGCCACTTTCAACACAGCGGGGTACGAGCAGTACTTC
-	TRBV19	TRBJ1-2	-	CASSRRTESYGYTF	TGTGCCAGTAGTAGACGGACGGAAAGCTATGGCTACACCTTC
TRBD1	TRBV7-2	TRBJ1-5	few	CASSSLNRGNQPQHF	TGTGCCAGCAGCTCATTAAACAGGGGTAATCAGCCCCAGCATTTT
-	TRBV19	TRBJ1-1	few	CASSIPGPLNTEAFF	TGTGCCAGTAGTATACCGGGGCCTCTGAACACTGAAGCTTTCTTT
-	TRBV7-9	TRBJ2-1	many	CASSLVDRGEQFF	TGTGCCAGCAGCTTAGTGGATCGGGGTGAGCAGTTCTTC
-	TRBV6-5	TRBJ1-2	few	CASSYSTGLANYGYTF	TGTGCCAGCAGTTACTCGACAGGATTAGCTAACTATGGCTACACCTTC
TRBD2	TRBV29-1	TRBJ2-1	many	CSILLAGVKDEQFF	TGCAGCATCTTACTAGCGGGAGTAAAAGATGAGCAGTTCTTC
-	TRBV6-2/TRBV6-3	TRBJ2-7	many	CASRPLRFAGPYEQYF	TGTGCCAGCAGACCCCTTAGGTTTGCGGGACCCTACGAGCAGTACTTC
TRBD1	TRBV7-2	TRBJ2-1	many	CASSSRQGAGEQFF	TGTGCCAGCAGCTCACGACAGGGGGCGGGTGAGCAGTTCTTC
TRBD1	TRBV5-5	TRBJ1-6	few	CASSWGGTDNSPLHF	TGTGCCAGCAGCTGGGGCGGGACAGATAATTCACCCCTCCACTTT
-	TRBV28	TRBJ2-1	many	CASTTVTSYNEQFF	TGTGCCAGCACTACAGTGACCTCCTACAATGAGCAGTTCTTC
TRBD2	TRBV25-1	TRBJ2-1	-	CASRSSLAGNEQFF	TGTGCCAGCCGTAGTTCCCTAGCGGGCAATGAGCAGTTCTTC
TRBD2	TRBV15	TRBJ2-3	many	CATSRDDAGGPTDTQYF	TGTGCCACCAGCAGAGATGACGCGGGAGGGCCTACAGATACGCAGTATTTT
TRBD2	TRBV6-1	TRBJ2-5	many	CASSPSVFREGETQYF	TGTGCCAGCAGTCCCTCTGTATTCAGGGAGGGAGAGACCCAGTACTTC
-	TRBV12-3/TRBV12-4	TRBJ1-1	many	CASSLHGGGNTEAFF	TGTGCCAGCAGTTTACATGGGGGTGGGAACACTGAAGCTTTCTTT
TRBD1	TRBV6-1	TRBJ1-1	-	CASSAGQFRGEAFF	TGTGCCAGCAGTGCGGGACAGTTTCGGGGTGAAGCTTTCTTT
TRBD1	TRBV3-1	TRBJ1-5	many	CASSQTGVNQPQHF	TGTGCCAGCAGCCAAACAGGGGTCAATCAGCCCCAGCATTTT
TRBD2	TRBV6-2/TRBV6-3	TRBJ2-2	many	CASRATSGSFRNTGELFF	TGTGCCAGCAGGGCGACTAGCGGGAGTTTCCGGAACACCGGGGAGCTGTTTTTT
-	TRBV5-1	TRBJ1-1	many	CASSLQVSNTEAFF	TGCGCCAGCAGCTTGCAGGTGTCGAACACTGAAGCTTTCTTT
TRBD2	TRBV7-9	TRBJ2-7	many	CASSFLAGVLPTEQYF	TGTGCCAGCAGCTTTCTAGCGGGAGTGCTCCCTACTGAGCAGTACTTC
TRBD2	TRBV20-1	TRBJ2-2	many	CSASGLKGKNTGELFF	TGCAGTGCTTCGGGACTAAAAGGCAAGAACACCGGGGAGCTGTTTTTT
TRBD1	TRBV7-3	TRBJ2-1	few	CASSATGGSEQFF	TGTGCCAGCAGCGCGACAGGGGGCTCTGAGCAGTTCTTC
-	TRBV20-1	TRBJ2-3	many	CSRFLALITDTQYF	TGCAGCCGGTTCCTAGCGCTCATCACAGATACGCAGTATTTT
TRBD2	TRBV20-1	TRBJ2-1	many	CSARGLAEGYNEQFF	TGCAGTGCTAGAGGGCTAGCGGAAGGCTACAATGAGCAGTTCTTC
TRBD1	TRBV30	TRBJ2-3	many	CAWTQTGTFTDTQYF	TGTGCCTGGACCCAGACAGGGACCTTCACAGATACGCAGTATTTT
-	TRBV28	TRBJ2-5	many	CASRRDLAQTQYF	TGTGCCAGCAGGCGTGACCTGGCGCAGACCCAGTACTTC